Below are 3 T cell receptor beta chains sequenced from a single sample in a study of T cell responses to AZD1222 COVID-19 vaccine. Sequencing used immunoSEQ multiplex PCR; TCRdb keeps in-frame clones, though not all of them. The sample contains more than 65,000 clones, roughly nine tenths of which appear only once. Sequencing was performed on peripheral blood, taken on day 0 of AZD1222 vaccination. The origin of the receptors is an adult in good health.

This chain connects TRBV28 to TRBJ2-7; D is unresolved. Germline loops: CDR1 MDHEN, CDR2 SYDVKM. Trimming removed 1 base from V and 0 bases from J, with 19 bases in between. The CDR3 length is 18 residues. CDR3 amino acids: CASSLYYSRLYPSYEQYF. The CDR3 nucleotides are TGTGCCAGCAGTTTATATTATTCGCGGTTATATCCCTCCTACGAGCAGTACTTC.

The gene calls are TRBV13 and TRBJ2-1, with a weak D call TRBD1 (7 bases). V was shortened by 1 base and J by 5 bases, with 24 bases between the two germline ends. Germline CDR1 reads PRHDT; CDR2 reads FYEKMQ (reference sequence). CDR3 length: 19 amino acids. The CDR3 nucleotides are TGTGCCAGCAGCTTAGCCAGAAACTCAGGGGGGTTTGAGGACAATGAGCAGTTCTTC. Translation: CASSLARNSGGFEDNEQFF.

The rearrangement joins TRBV7-9 to TRBJ1-5; maybe TRBD1 (6 bases). CDR1 and CDR2 (germline): SEHNR, FQNEAQ (reference sequence). CDR3 size: 14 residues. V gave up 3 bases and J gave up 3 bases, with 9 bases separating them. The CDR3 sequence is CASSLRDTNQPQHF. Written as DNA, the CDR3 is TGTGCCAGCAGCTTGCGGGACACCAATCAGCCCCAGCATTTT.